The 25 T cell receptor beta chains presented below share a single source sample, sequenced in a study of T cells in Graves' hyperthyroidism and ophthalmopathy. RNA transcripts yielded amplified TCR beta CDR3 regions. HTBI primers were the set used in a first-round RT-PCR of the TCR CDR3. TCRdb re-derived calls from the multiplex PCR reads in MiXCR, one entry per CDR3 protein. The repertoire holds hundreds of thousands of distinct CDR3 sequences, about half seen once, with 8.2% in the top ten. The sample was peripheral blood or thyroid tissue (not recorded which). All receptors derive from a woman aged 18-29 years with Graves' hyperthyroidism.

The CDR3 loop is CSARDGMEQYF. The CDR3, as DNA: TGCAGTGCTAGAGATGGGATGGAGCAGTACTTC. This rearrangement joins TRBV20-1 to TRBJ2-7; D gene uncertain. CDR1 is DFQATT and CDR2 is SNEGSKA in the germline V gene (reference sequence). V was shortened by 0 bases and J by 7 bases, with 7 bases between the two germline ends. The CDR3 consists of 11 residues.

The V and J genes are TRBV12-3 or TRBV12-4 and TRBJ1-2; TRBD1 matches at 9 bases. The CDR3 is 16 amino acids. Trimming took 0 bases from V and 0 from J; bases not matched to a gene: 2. CDR3 nucleotides: TGTGCCAGCAGTTTAGCGGGGACAGGGCCTAACTATGGCTACACCTTC. Translated, it gives CASSLAGTGPNYGYTF.

The chain has TRBV25-1 and TRBJ2-7, with TRBD2 matching 14 bases. V gave up 4 bases and J gave up 4 bases; unmatched junction bases: 9. The CDR3 runs 17 residues. Germline V gene lookup returns CDR1 MGHDK and CDR2 SYGVNS. The CDR3 DNA follows: TGTGCCAGCAGTGCAGGGACTAGCGGGAGACCCGGTTACGAGCAGTACTTC. This gives the protein CASSAGTSGRPGYEQYF.

About this clonotype: A clone one base away is much larger, so this may be a read error. The CDR3 reads CASSVANSNQPQHF. CDR3 DNA sequence: TGTGCCAGCAGCGTTGCGAATAGCAATCAGCCCCAGCATTTT. This chain uses TRBV7-2 with TRBJ1-5, with no clear D. The CDR3 sequence is 14 residues long. Germline V gives CDR1 SGHTA, CDR2 FQGNSA. V was clipped by 5 bases and J by 0 bases, with 8 bases between them.

V gene TRBV11-3 combines with J gene TRBJ2-7; 7 bases align to TRBD1. Trimming took 4 bases from V and 0 from J; bases not matched to a gene: 15. The CDR3 consists of 18 residues. Per germline, CDR1 SGHNT and CDR2 YENEEA. The CDR3 DNA is TGTGCCAGCAGCTCATCCTGGGACAGATCGTTTAGCTCCTACGAGCAGTACTTC. It translates to CASSSSWDRSFSSYEQYF.

This clonotype showed up many times. This chain joins TRBV7-2 and TRBJ1-1; TRBD1 is a possible D gene (6 bases). This CDR3 spans 13 amino acids. Germline CDR1 is SGHTA and CDR2 is FQGNSA. V gave up 5 bases and J gave up 10 bases, with 17 bases separating them. The CDR3 protein is CASSATGGRRAFF. CDR3 nucleotides: TGTGCCAGCAGCGCGACAGGTGGGCGCAGAGCTTTCTTT.

This clonotype was seen at least ten times. The V call is TRBV5-4, the J call TRBJ2-5; TRBD2 aligns across 12 bases. Germline V CDR1 and CDR2: SGHNT, YYREEE (reference sequence). This CDR3 has 17 residues. Trimming took 0 bases from V and 5 from J; bases not matched to a gene: 8. CDR3 in amino acids: CASSLATSGSLGETQYF. The CDR3 nucleotides are TGTGCCAGCAGCTTGGCGACTAGCGGGAGTCTCGGTGAGACCCAGTACTTC.

This clonotype appeared a single time. The rearrangement uses TRBV15 and TRBJ2-7; TRBD1 matches at 9 bases. This CDR3 is 12 amino acids long. Looked up from germline, CDR1 is LNHNV and CDR2 is YYDKDF (reference sequence). Unmatched junction bases numbered 2, after V lost 5 bases and J lost 6 bases. The CDR3 sequence: CATSGTGFEQYF. CDR3 DNA: TGTGCCACCAGCGGGACAGGGTTCGAGCAGTACTTC.

In its sample, this clonotype was seen a few times. The chain employs TRBV20-1 and TRBJ1-4; TRBD1 matches 7 bases. Germline CDR1 is DFQATT and CDR2 is SNEGSKA (reference sequence). CDR3 size: 16 residues. V lost 3 bases and J lost 6; bases outside the gene matches: 13. CDR3 bases: TGCAGTGCTAGGGAACCCTTAGGAGGGGGCGATGAAAAACTGTTTTTT. This sequence encodes CSAREPLGGGDEKLFF.

The chain has TRBV2 and TRBJ1-1, with 8 bases matching TRBD1. Looked up from germline, CDR1 is SNHLY and CDR2 is FYNNEI. This CDR3 has 13 amino acids. The V and J ends lost 5 bases and 6 bases, in that order; junction bases with no gene match: 5. The CDR3 nucleotides read TGTGCCAGCAGTCCGCCGGGACAGGCTGAAGCTTTCTTT. It codes for CASSPPGQAEAFF.

The genes are TRBV29-1 and TRBJ2-2; 7 positions agree with TRBD1. The CDR3 covers 14 residues. From germline, CDR1 is SQVTM and CDR2 ANQGSEA. The V segment lost 1 base and the J segment 4 bases; nucleotides outside the gene matches: 3. CDR3 in DNA: TGCAGCGTTGAAGGACAGGGCGTCACCGGGGAGCTGTTTTTT. It specifies CSVEGQGVTGELFF.

This clonotype was found many times. This chain links TRBV7-2 with TRBJ1-2; maybe TRBD1 (6 bases). Germline V gene data show CDR1 as SGHTA and CDR2 as FQGNSA. CDR3 size: 14 residues. Between the trimmed V and J ends, which lost 5 bases and 8 bases, there was a span of 18 bases. CDR3 region: CASSPDWGAQGYTF. As DNA, the CDR3 is TGTGCCAGCAGCCCGGACTGGGGGGCCCAGGGCTACACCTTC.

Concerning this clonotype: An end of the junction does not agree with germline; a read error may underlie this. The chain recombines TRBV10-3 with TRBJ2-7; a possible D gene is TRBD2 (6 bases). This CDR3 is 16 amino acids long. Per the germline V gene, CDR1 is ENHRY and CDR2 is SYGVKD. The DNA for the CDR3 is TGTGCCAGCAGTGCTAGTTCGGAGGGTTTCGGCTACGAGCAGTACTTC. It translates to CASSASSEGFGYEQYF.

This clonotype showed up just a few times. The chain uses TRBV12-3 or TRBV12-4 and TRBJ2-5; D not resolved. CDR3 length: 14 amino acids. The V gene lost 4 bases and the J gene lost 5 bases, with 14 bases spanning the gap. The CDR3 region is CASSYQLGWETQYF. DNA for the CDR3: TGTGCCAGCAGTTACCAGCTGGGATGGGAGACCCAGTACTTC.

This clonotype appeared a single time. The chain carries TRBV25-1 and TRBJ1-2, with D possibly TRBD1 on 6 matching bases. This CDR3 is 16 amino acids long. Deletions cut 6 bases from V and 6 bases from J, with 23 bases between. Germline assignment: CDR1 MGHDK and CDR2 SYGVNS. The CDR3 DNA follows: TGTGCCAGCAGCCAAGATAACAGGGCCCGGAACGATGGCTACACCTTC. Its translation is CASSQDNRARNDGYTF.

There are a few counts of this clonotype. The V gene is TRBV29-1, the J gene TRBJ2-7, with 10 bases fitting TRBD2. This CDR3 is 12 amino acids long. From germline, CDR1 is SQVTM and CDR2 ANQGSEA. V trimming: 7 bases; J trimming: 2 bases; junction bases outside the gene matches: 2. CDR3 region: CSGTSGTYEQYF. CDR3 in DNA: TGCAGCGGGACTAGCGGTACCTACGAGCAGTACTTC.

V is TRBV7-9 and J is TRBJ2-5; TRBD2 might be the D (5 bases). This CDR3 comprises 14 residues. Germline-derived CDR1 and CDR2 are SEHNR and FQNEAQ (reference sequence). Deletions cut 1 base from V and 0 bases from J, with 6 bases between. In DNA, the CDR3 is TGTGCCAGCAGCTTAGTAGCGAACCAAGAGACCCAGTACTTC. Translation gives CASSLVANQETQYF.

The rearrangement uses TRBV2 and TRBJ1-2, with D possibly TRBD1 on 5 matching bases. Germline V gives CDR1 SNHLY, CDR2 FYNNEI. The length of the CDR3 is 14 residues. Deletions cut 8 bases from V and 5 bases from J, with 18 bases between. The CDR3 protein is CASGPGGVRYGYTF. CDR3 DNA sequence: TGTGCCAGCGGCCCCGGGGGGGTTCGTTATGGCTACACCTTC.

This clonotype showed up just a few times. This rearrangement joins TRBV7-9 to TRBJ2-2, with 7 bases matching TRBD2. In germline, CDR1 is SEHNR, CDR2 FQNEAQ (reference sequence). The CDR3 covers 15 residues. V gave up 4 bases and J gave up 4 bases; unmatched junction bases: 6. Here the CDR3 reads CASSSFREATGELFF. Here the CDR3 DNA reads TGTGCCAGCAGCTCCTTCCGGGAGGCCACCGGGGAGCTGTTTTTT.

This clonotype was counted ten times or more. V is TRBV20-1 and J is TRBJ1-1; the D gene is possibly TRBD1 (5 bases). V was pared by 6 bases and J by 2 bases, with 13 bases between. Germline V lookup: CDR1 DFQATT, CDR2 SNEGSKA (reference sequence). The CDR3 is 13 amino acids. The CDR3 DNA follows: TGCAGTGCGCAAGGGACTTACAACACTGAAGCTTTCTTT. Residues: CSAQGTYNTEAFF.

At least ten counts were recorded for this clonotype. The rearrangement links TRBV10-3 to TRBJ1-4; D is unresolved. This CDR3 has 12 residues. Deletions cut 3 bases from V and 8 bases from J, with 7 bases between. Germline assignment: CDR1 ENHRY and CDR2 SYGVKD. The CDR3 sequence: CAISDSEEKLFF. The CDR3 bases are TGTGCCATCAGTGACAGCGAGGAAAAACTGTTTTTT.

This clonotype showed up many times. The chain employs TRBV29-1 and TRBJ1-1; D perhaps matches TRBD1 (6 bases). The CDR3 covers 13 residues. CDR1 SQVTM and CDR2 ANQGSEA come from the germline V gene. V lost 6 bases to trimming and J lost 1 base, with 12 bases between them. The CDR3 bases are TGCAGCGTCCCAGGGGAGAGGAACACTGAAGCTTTCTTT. Protein sequence: CSVPGERNTEAFF.

There are a few counts of this clonotype. In DNA form, the CDR3 reads TGTGCCAGCAGCACGACAGGAACAAACACCGGGGAGCTGTTTTTT. Translation gives CASSTTGTNTGELFF. This sequence joins TRBV7-6 and TRBJ2-2, with D possibly being TRBD1 (6 bases). This CDR3 spans 15 amino acids. The germline V and J ends were trimmed by 5 bases and 2 bases, with 12 bases remaining between them. Germline V gene lookup returns CDR1 SGHVS and CDR2 FNYEAQ.

This clonotype was counted once. J is TRBJ1-5 and V is TRBV10-3, with D uncertain. The CDR3 consists of 13 residues. The germline V and J ends were trimmed by 2 bases and 4 bases, with 6 bases remaining between them. CDR1 and CDR2 from the germline V gene are ENHRY and SYGVKD. In DNA form, the CDR3 reads TGTGCCATCAGTGAGGCAGTGAATCAGCCCCAGCATTTT. It is translated as CAISEAVNQPQHF.

V usage is TRBV2 and J usage is TRBJ1-6; a weak D match, TRBD1 (6 bases). V was cut by 3 bases and J by 5 bases, with 8 bases left in between. Germline CDR1 is SNHLY and CDR2 is FYNNEI. The CDR3 length is 14 residues. CDR3 sequence: CASSEDRNNSPLHF. The CDR3 DNA reads as TGTGCCAGCAGTGAGGACAGAAATAATTCACCCCTCCACTTT. Combining the CDR3 with reference TRBV2 and TRBJ1-6 gives the whole variable domain EPEVTQTPSHQVTQMGQEVILRCVPISNHLYFYWYRQILGQKVEFLVSFYNNEISEKSEIFDDQFSVERPDGSNFTLKIRSTKLEDSAMYFCASSEDRNNSPLHFGNGTRLTVT.